The 22 T cell receptor beta chains given below trace back to one sample, sequenced in a study of lymphopenia after photon versus proton radiotherapy. TCRdb's copy holds only in-frame clones and misses some; the assay was immunoSEQ multiplex PCR. The sample has tens of thousands of clones, roughly 88% seen once; the top ten hold approximately 2.9%. The specimen comprised peripheral blood, sampled from a patient treated with photon-based radiotherapy. The origin of the receptors is a woman aged 70 to 79 with pancreatic cancer.

V and J are TRBV29-1 and TRBJ2-3; possibly TRBD2 for D (6 bases). Germline V gene sequence: CDR1 SQVTM, CDR2 ANQGSEA. Trimming cost V 4 bases and J 3 bases, with 11 bases left between them. The length of the CDR3 is 13 residues. The CDR3 DNA is TGCAGCGTTGTAGGTGGGAGGACAGATACGCAGTATTTT. Translation: CSVVGGRTDTQYF.

This chain links TRBV28 with TRBJ2-7; 7 nucleotides line up with TRBD1. In germline, CDR1 is MDHEN, CDR2 SYDVKM. With 4 bases clipped from V and 2 bases from J, the junction kept 17 bases outside the gene matches. The length of the CDR3 is 18 residues. As DNA, the CDR3 is TGTGCCAGCAGTTCACCCGGGGTGATTCGACAGGGAGCCTACGAGCAGTACTTC. Translating gives CASSSPGVIRQGAYEQYF.

This sequence joins TRBV5-6 and TRBJ2-1, with D unclear. V was shortened by 0 bases and J by 0 bases, with 7 bases between the two germline ends. The CDR3 has 15 amino acids. Germline V gene data show CDR1 as SGHDT and CDR2 as YYEEEE. CDR3 residues: CASSLAADSYNEQFF. CDR3 bases: TGTGCCAGCAGCTTGGCTGCAGACTCCTACAATGAGCAGTTCTTC. Combining the CDR3 with reference TRBV5-6 and TRBJ2-1 gives the whole variable domain DAGVTQSPTHLIKTRGQQVTLRCSPKSGHDTVSWYQQALGQGPQFIFQYYEEEERQRGNFPDRFSGHQFPNYSSELNVNALLLGDSALYLCASSLAADSYNEQFFGPGTRLTVL.

The chain joins TRBV30 to TRBJ2-1; 7 bases fit TRBD2. This CDR3 has 15 residues. Looked up from germline, CDR1 is GTSNPN and CDR2 is SVGIG (reference sequence). With V trimmed by 2 bases and J by 3 bases, 7 bases remained unmatched. The CDR3 protein is CAWSRGREIYNEQFF. The CDR3 nucleotides read TGTGCCTGGAGTAGAGGGAGGGAGATCTACAATGAGCAGTTCTTC.

The chain couples TRBV11-2 to TRBJ2-3; 7 positions agree with TRBD2. This CDR3 is built from 15 residues. Germline-derived CDR1 and CDR2 are SGHAT and FQNNGV. With 4 bases clipped from V and 2 bases from J, the junction kept 6 bases outside the gene matches. CDR3 nucleotide sequence: TGTGCCAGCAGCTCCCAAGCGGGGTTCACAGATACGCAGTATTTT. Encoded protein: CASSSQAGFTDTQYF.

V is TRBV28 and J is TRBJ2-1; D uncertain. V was shortened by 5 bases and J by 0 bases, with 8 bases between the two germline ends. Per germline, CDR1 MDHEN and CDR2 SYDVKM. The length of the CDR3 is 14 residues. As DNA, the CDR3 is TGTGCCAGCAGTAACCCCGTCTCCTACAATGAGCAGTTCTTC. Amino acids: CASSNPVSYNEQFF.

This sequence joins TRBV29-1 and TRBJ1-6; 8 positions match TRBD1. Germline values: CDR1 SQVTM, CDR2 ANQGSEA. The CDR3 covers 13 residues. The V gene end was trimmed by 7 bases and the J gene end by 9 bases; junction bases not matched to a gene: 8. The DNA for the CDR3 is TGCAGCGCTGGACAGGGACCTCCTTCACCCCTCCACTTT. Its protein is CSAGQGPPSPLHF.

A remark on this clone: At one end, the junction sequence differs from germline, possibly due to a read error. The V call is TRBV7-8, the J call TRBJ2-1; D tentatively reads TRBD1 or TRBD2 (5 bases each). The CDR3 runs 14 residues. Germline CDR1 reads SGHVS; CDR2 reads FQNEAQ. The CDR3 DNA sequence: TGTGCCAGCAGCTTAGGGGAGACAGTCACGCCTCAGGTCTTC. It codes for CASSLGETVTPQVF.

The chain is built from TRBV7-2 and TRBJ2-3, with D possibly TRBD2 on 5 matching bases. Trimming left V 2 bases short and J 2 bases short, with 11 bases between. CDR1 is SGHTA and CDR2 is FQGNSA in the germline V gene. The CDR3 has 15 amino acids. CDR3 protein: CASSLLGGFTDTQYF. CDR3 nucleotide sequence: TGTGCCAGCAGCTTACTCGGAGGCTTCACAGATACGCAGTATTTT.

The CDR3 region has the DNA TGCGCCAGCAGTCCGGGACTAGATTCCGAGACCCAGTACTTC. Protein: CASSPGLDSETQYF. This chain links TRBV23-1 with TRBJ2-5; TRBD2 matches 8 bases. TRBV23-1 belongs to the ORF category, with a function that is uncertain. V lost 4 bases and J lost 5; bases outside the gene matches: 6. The CDR3 contains 14 residues.

V gene TRBV7-3 combines with J gene TRBJ2-1; 7 positions match TRBD1. J gave up 5 bases and V 6 bases, and 7 bases lay outside the gene matches. The CDR3 spans 14 residues. Germline lookup yields CDR1 SGHTA and CDR2 FQGTGA. The chain's CDR3 is CASSRQGGDNEQFF. CDR3 in DNA: TGTGCCAGCAGTCGACAGGGCGGTGACAATGAGCAGTTCTTC.

The chain employs TRBV5-1 and TRBJ2-3; 8 bases line up with TRBD2. CDR1 and CDR2 from the germline V gene are SGHRS and YFSETQ. The CDR3 runs to 16 residues. With V trimmed by 3 bases and J by 0 bases, 6 bases remained unmatched. CDR3 protein: CASSSMGLVSTDTQYF. CDR3 sequence (DNA): TGCGCCAGCAGCTCCATGGGACTAGTTAGCACAGATACGCAGTATTTT. Using reference TRBV5-1 and TRBJ2-3 for the parts outside the CDR3, the full variable domain is KAGVTQTPRYLIKTRGQQVTLSCSPISGHRSVSWYQQTPGQGLQFLFEYFSETQRNKGNFPGRFSGRQFSNSRSEMNVSTLELGDSALYLCASSSMGLVSTDTQYFGPGTRLTVL.

This chain connects TRBV19 to TRBJ1-1, with D maybe TRBD1 (5 bases). The CDR3 totals 18 residues. CDR1 is LNHDA, CDR2 SQIVND, per germline (reference sequence). The V end was cut by 10 bases, the J end by 0 bases, with 27 bases between. CDR3 amino acids: CATRRQGGIFLMNTEAFF. CDR3 nucleotides: TGTGCCACCCGCCGTCAGGGCGGAATCTTTCTCATGAACACTGAAGCTTTCTTT.

The chain links TRBV10-3 to TRBJ1-4; D not resolved. Germline values: CDR1 ENHRY, CDR2 SYGVKD. Trimming removed 3 bases at V and 5 bases at J, with 13 bases between. The CDR3 totals 15 residues. CDR3 amino acids: CAISESVGSNEKLFF. CDR3 nucleotides: TGTGCCATCAGTGAATCGGTGGGATCGAATGAAAAACTGTTTTTT.

The rearrangement links TRBV4-3 to TRBJ1-1; D call uncertain. The CDR3 spans 16 residues. The germline V gene encodes CDR1 LGHNA and CDR2 YSLEER. Trimming cost V 3 bases and J 5 bases, with 19 bases left between them. The CDR3 protein is CASSQALTAMWTEAFF. DNA of the CDR3: TGCGCCAGCAGCCAGGCCCTGACGGCCATGTGGACTGAAGCTTTCTTT.

The CDR3 nucleotides read TGTGCCAGCAGCCAAAATGTGGGGGTCAACACCGGGGAGCTGTTTTTT. Protein product: CASSQNVGVNTGELFF. The genes are TRBV4-2 and TRBJ2-2; either TRBD1 or TRBD2 may supply D (5 bases each). The germline V and J ends were trimmed by 2 bases and 2 bases, with 12 bases remaining between them. Germline V gene sequence: CDR1 LGHNA, CDR2 YNFKEQ. CDR3 length: 16 amino acids.

The rearrangement uses TRBV2 and TRBJ2-2, with 10 bases aligning to TRBD2. V dropped 8 bases and J dropped 4; count of bases not matched to a gene: 1. This CDR3 is built from 13 residues. Per germline, CDR1 SNHLY and CDR2 FYNNEI. Written as DNA, the CDR3 is TGTGCCAGCGGACTAGCGGTCACCGGGGAGCTGTTTTTT. Protein sequence: CASGLAVTGELFF.

The CDR3 DNA follows: TGTGCCAGCAGCCCGGGGGAAAAACTGTTTTTT. It is translated as CASSPGEKLFF. The chain recombines TRBV7-8 with TRBJ1-4; D gene uncertain. The V gene lost 5 bases and the J gene lost 8 bases, with 6 bases spanning the gap. The CDR3 extends over 11 amino acids. Germline CDR1 reads SGHVS; CDR2 reads FQNEAQ.

This clone was found once. V and J are TRBV28 and TRBJ2-7, with 9 bases matching TRBD1. The ends lost 6 bases at V and 2 bases at J; junction bases unmatched: 8. Germline CDR1 is MDHEN and CDR2 is SYDVKM. The CDR3 covers 15 residues. The CDR3 DNA follows: TGTGCCAGCAGCACCGGGACAGGGTCCCCCTACGAGCAGTACTTC. Translation: CASSTGTGSPYEQYF.

This clone was observed once. The V and J genes are TRBV5-1 and TRBJ2-1; D is possibly TRBD2 (5 bases). V gave up 5 bases and J gave up 6 bases, with 15 bases separating them. This CDR3 comprises 14 residues. Germline lookup yields CDR1 SGHRS and CDR2 YFSETQ. In nucleotides, the CDR3 is TGCGCCAGCAGGGACTCTGGCTGGGGCAATGAGCAGTTCTTC. It is translated as CASRDSGWGNEQFF.

V usage is TRBV27 and J usage is TRBJ1-4, with D unresolved. Germline CDR1 is MNHEY and CDR2 is SMNVEV (reference sequence). This CDR3 region has 14 residues. Trimming took 8 bases from V and 0 from J, leaving 10 bases between them. CDR3 loop: CASSPKATNEKLFF. The CDR3 DNA sequence: TGTGCCAGCTCTCCTAAGGCAACTAATGAAAAACTGTTTTTT.

This sequence joins TRBV28 and TRBJ1-2; 8 bases fit TRBD1. Germline CDR1 reads MDHEN; CDR2 reads SYDVKM. Germline trimming cut 5 bases from V and 8 bases from J; bases unmatched to any gene: 7. CDR3 length: 13 amino acids. The chain's CDR3 is CASSTDRVGGYTF. CDR3 nucleotides: TGTGCCAGCAGTACGGACAGGGTAGGCGGCTACACCTTC.